This TCR beta chain is drawn from a study of kidney transplant recipient with SARS-CoV-2 infection. TCRdb independently ran MiXCR on the reads; one entry per CDR3 protein. The repertoire has 200,000 to 300,000 distinct CDR3 sequences, 25% to 30% of them found once; the top ten carry less than 8.5%. This clonotype was seen once. A clone one base away is much larger, so this may be a read error. The sample consisted of a blood sample, taken at baseline and on day 111 from a kidney transplant recipient. The origin of this receptor is a male patient aged 30 to 39 who had COVID-19 and was a kidney transplant recipient. Some T cells may trace back to the graft donor.

The CDR3: CASSGFARSRKTYCYTF. The CDR3, as DNA: TGTGCCAGCAGTGGCTTCGCACGCTCTAGAAAGACCTATTGCTACACCTTC. The chain uses TRBV6-8 and TRBJ1-2; D gene unclear. This CDR3 contains 17 residues. Germline lookup yields CDR1 MNHGY and CDR2 SAAAGT.